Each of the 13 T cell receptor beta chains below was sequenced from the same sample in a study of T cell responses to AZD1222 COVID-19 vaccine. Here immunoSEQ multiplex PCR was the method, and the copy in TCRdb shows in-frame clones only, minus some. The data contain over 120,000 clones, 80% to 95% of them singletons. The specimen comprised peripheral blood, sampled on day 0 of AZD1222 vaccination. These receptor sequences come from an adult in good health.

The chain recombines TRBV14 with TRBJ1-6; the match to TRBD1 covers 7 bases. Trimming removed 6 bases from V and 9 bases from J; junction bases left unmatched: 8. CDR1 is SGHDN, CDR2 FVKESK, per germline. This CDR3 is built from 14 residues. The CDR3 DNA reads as TGTGCCAGCAGATACAGGGGCCCGATTTCACCCCTCCACTTT. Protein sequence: CASRYRGPISPLHF.

CDR3 sequence reads: CASSELDQGESDTQYF. For the CDR3, the DNA is TGTGCCAGCAGTGAATTGGACCAGGGAGAGTCGGATACGCAGTATTTT. The rearrangement links TRBV6-1 to TRBJ2-3; the D call may be TRBD1 or TRBD2 (5 bases each). The CDR3 has 16 amino acids. V dropped 2 bases and J dropped 6 bases, with 18 bases sitting between them. Germline V gives CDR1 MNHNS, CDR2 SASEGT.

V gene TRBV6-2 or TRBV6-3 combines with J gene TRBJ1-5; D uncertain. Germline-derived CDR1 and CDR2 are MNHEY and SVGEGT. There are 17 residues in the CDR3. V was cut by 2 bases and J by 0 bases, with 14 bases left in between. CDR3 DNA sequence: TGTGCCAGCAGTTACGAGTTTGCAGGTTATAGCAATCAGCCCCAGCATTTT. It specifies CASSYEFAGYSNQPQHF.

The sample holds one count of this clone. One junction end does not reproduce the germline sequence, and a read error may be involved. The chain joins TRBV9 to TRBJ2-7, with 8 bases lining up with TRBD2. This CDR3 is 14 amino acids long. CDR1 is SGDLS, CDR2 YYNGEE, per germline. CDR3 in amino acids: CASSVRLASSEQYF. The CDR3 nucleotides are TGTGCCAGCAGCGTCCGACTAGCGTCCTCCGAGCAGTACTTC.

CDR3 sequence reads: CASSLEDRPYNEQFF. The CDR3 bases are TGTGCCAGCAGCTTAGAGGACAGACCGTACAATGAGCAGTTCTTC. The chain carries TRBV11-2 and TRBJ2-1; a weak D match, TRBD1 (6 bases). Germline V gives CDR1 SGHAT, CDR2 FQNNGV. V lost 0 bases and J 4 bases, leaving 10 bases between the germline ends. The CDR3 runs to 15 residues.

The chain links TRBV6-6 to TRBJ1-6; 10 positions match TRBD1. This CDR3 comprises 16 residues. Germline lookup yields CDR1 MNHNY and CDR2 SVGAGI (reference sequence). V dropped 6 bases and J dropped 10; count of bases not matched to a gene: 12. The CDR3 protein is CASSLGTGTGESPLHF. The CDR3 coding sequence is TGTGCCAGCAGCCTGGGAACCGGGACAGGGGAGTCACCCCTCCACTTT.

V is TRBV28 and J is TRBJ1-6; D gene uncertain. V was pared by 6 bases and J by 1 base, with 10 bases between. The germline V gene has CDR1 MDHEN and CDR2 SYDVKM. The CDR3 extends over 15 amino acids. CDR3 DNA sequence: TGTGCCAGCAGCCCGGGAGTATCCTATAATTCACCCCTCCACTTT. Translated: CASSPGVSYNSPLHF.

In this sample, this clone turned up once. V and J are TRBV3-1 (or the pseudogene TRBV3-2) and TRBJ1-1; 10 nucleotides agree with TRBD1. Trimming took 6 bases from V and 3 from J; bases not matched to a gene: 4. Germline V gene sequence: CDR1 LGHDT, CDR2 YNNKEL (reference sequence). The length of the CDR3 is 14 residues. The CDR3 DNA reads TGTGCCAGCAGGTCCGGGACAGGGGACACTGAAGCTTTCTTT. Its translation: CASRSGTGDTEAFF.

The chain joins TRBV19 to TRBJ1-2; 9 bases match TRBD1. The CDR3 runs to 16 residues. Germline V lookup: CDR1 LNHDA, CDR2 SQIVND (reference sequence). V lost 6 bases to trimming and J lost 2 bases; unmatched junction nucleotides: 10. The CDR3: CASRPGTGTRNYGYTF. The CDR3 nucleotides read TGTGCCAGTAGACCGGGGACAGGGACCAGGAACTATGGCTACACCTTC.

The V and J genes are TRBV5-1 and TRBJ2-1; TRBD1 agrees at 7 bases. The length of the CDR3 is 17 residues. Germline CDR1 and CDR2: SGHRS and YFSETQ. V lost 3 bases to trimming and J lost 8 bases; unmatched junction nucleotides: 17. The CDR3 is CASSSEDLRPDRDEQFF. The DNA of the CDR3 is TGCGCCAGCAGCTCGGAGGACCTGAGGCCTGACAGGGATGAGCAGTTCTTC.

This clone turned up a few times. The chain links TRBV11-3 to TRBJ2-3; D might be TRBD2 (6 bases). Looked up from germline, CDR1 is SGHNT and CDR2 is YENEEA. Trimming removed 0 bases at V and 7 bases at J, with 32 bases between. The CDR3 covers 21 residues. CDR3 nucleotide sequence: TGTGCCAGCAGCTTAGATTTTGAAGACGGGACTTATAAACAATTGAGAAATACGCAGTATTTT. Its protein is CASSLDFEDGTYKQLRNTQYF.

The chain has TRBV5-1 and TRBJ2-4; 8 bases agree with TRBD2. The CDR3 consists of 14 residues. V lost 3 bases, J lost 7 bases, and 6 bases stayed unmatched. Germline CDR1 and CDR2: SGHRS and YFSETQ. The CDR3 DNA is TGCGCCAGCAGCTCCTTAGCGGGATCGAACATTCAGTACTTC. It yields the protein CASSSLAGSNIQYF.

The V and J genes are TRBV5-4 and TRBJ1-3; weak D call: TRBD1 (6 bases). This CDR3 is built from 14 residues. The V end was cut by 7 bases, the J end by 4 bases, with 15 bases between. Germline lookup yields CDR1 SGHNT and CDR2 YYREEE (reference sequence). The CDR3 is CASSSGGPGNTIYF. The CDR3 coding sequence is TGTGCCAGCTCATCTGGGGGGCCAGGAAACACCATATATTTT.